The rows below give T cell receptor beta chains drawn from one sample of a study of preoperative IRX-2 immunotherapy in early breast cancer. Here immunoSEQ multiplex PCR was the method, and the copy in TCRdb shows in-frame clones only, minus some. This sample has around 35,000 clones, with about 95% found just once. Sampling was conducted from a patient treated with IRX-2 immunotherapy. These receptors were obtained from a human donor with breast cancer. Both conserved end residues are part of each CDR3. The D gene is left open where the match is weak.

v_gene	d_gene	j_gene	CDR3aa	CDR3nt
TRBV27	TRBD1	TRBJ1-1	CASTPIQTGQIFHTEAFF	TGTGCCAGCACCCCGATTCAGACAGGGCAGATATTCCACACTGAAGCTTTCTTT
TRBV5-6	.	TRBJ2-7	CASSLGGKRDEQYF	TGTGCCAGCAGCCTTGGGGGGAAGAGAGACGAGCAGTACTTC
TRBV2	TRBD1	TRBJ1-1	CASSEGSGQGYGEAFF	TGTGCCAGCAGTGAAGGGTCCGGACAGGGATACGGTGAAGCTTTCTTT
TRBV2	TRBD2	TRBJ2-2	CASSGTSLPGELFF	TGTGCCAGCTCCGGGACTAGCCTTCCCGGGGAGCTGTTTTTT
TRBV7-9	.	TRBJ2-1	CASSGRGRGSTYNEQFF	TGTGCCAGCAGCGGACGGGGGCGCGGGAGCACATACAATGAGCAGTTCTTC
TRBV5-1	TRBD1	TRBJ1-6	CASRQGISPLHF	TGCGCCAGCAGACAGGGGATTTCACCCCTCCACTTT
TRBV15	.	TRBJ2-7	CATSRDYARLNEQYF	TGTGCCACCAGCAGAGATTACGCCCGGCTGAACGAGCAGTACTTC
TRBV9	TRBD2	TRBJ2-3	CASSLRAGTTDTQYF	TGTGCCAGCAGCCTCCGAGCGGGAACCACAGATACGCAGTATTTT
TRBV7-6	.	TRBJ2-3	CASSLDLLSDTQYF	TGTGCCAGCAGCTTAGATCTGCTTTCAGATACGCAGTATTTT
TRBV29-1	.	TRBJ2-1	CSVVVQWPNEQFF	TGCAGCGTTGTAGTCCAGTGGCCCAATGAGCAGTTCTTC
TRBV7-2	.	TRBJ2-3	CASRGRAFGDTQYF	TGTGCCAGCAGGGGACGGGCCTTCGGGGATACGCAGTATTTT
TRBV7-2	TRBD1	TRBJ2-3	CASSVGQGSDTQYF	TGTGCCAGCAGCGTGGGACAGGGGTCAGATACGCAGTATTTT
TRBV9	TRBD2	TRBJ2-3	CASSDSASGGSTDTQYF	TGTGCCAGCAGCGATTCAGCTAGCGGGGGATCGACCGATACGCAGTATTTT
TRBV2	TRBD1	TRBJ2-7	CASRDRGNSYEQYF	TGTGCCAGCAGAGACAGGGGGAACTCCTACGAGCAGTACTTC
TRBV11-2	TRBD1	TRBJ1-3	CASRGQGGNTIYF	TGTGCCAGCAGGGGACAGGGGGGAAACACCATATATTTT
TRBV7-6	.	TRBJ2-7	CARLNLRYHEQYF	TGTGCCAGACTGAACCTCAGGTACCACGAGCAGTACTTC